This is a list of T cell receptor beta chains from one sample in a study of technical replicates of blood from a few donors. Profiled with immunoSEQ multiplex PCR; TCRdb holds only in-frame clones, not every one. Found here are tens of thousands of clones, roughly 93% of them singletons; the top ten hold about 0.26%. The source material was T cells isolated from PBMCs. The receptors derive from a human donor in good health. The CDR3 runs from the conserved cysteine through the conserved F or W. Fields, in order: V gene, CDR3 protein.

V gene: TRBV10-1; CDR3 protein: CASTILRRETTYEQYF
V gene: TRBV19; CDR3 protein: CASSIQSNQPQHF
V gene: TRBV27; CDR3 protein: CASRQSGTGNADTQYF
V gene: TRBV9; CDR3 protein: CASSPRWGNGRHEQFF
V gene: TRBV28; CDR3 protein: CASGPPTRAEQFF
V gene: TRBV5-6; CDR3 protein: CASSSVDRMGQPQHF
V gene: TRBV13; CDR3 protein: CASSPLGSSYNSPLHF
V gene: TRBV15; CDR3 protein: CATSRDSQHTEEKLFF
V gene: TRBV5-1; CDR3 protein: CASSFGTRTASSSYNSPLHF
V gene: TRBV15; CDR3 protein: CAAGLAEDNEQFF
V gene: TRBV28; CDR3 protein: CASGTSGSSYEQYF